This entry describes one T cell receptor beta chain. What it binds is not known. This sample stems from a study of shared clonotypes between healthy human individuals. Each cell subset's genomic DNA was divided evenly among several immunoSEQ plates. Assay: immunoSEQ multiplex PCR; the TCRdb copy retains only in-frame clones and omits some. The table has approximately 2,300,000 clones, about 90% seen once; the top ten hold more than 0.35%. There are 15 residues in the CDR3. Germline CDR1 and CDR2: SGHRS and YFSETQ. V lost 4 bases and J lost 2; bases outside the gene matches: 4. Regarding the study as a whole: It was the non-shared clonotypes that had lower generation probabilities than clonotypes shared by all four donors. Blood was the only sampled material, and tissue repertoires likely differ.

This chain links TRBV5-1 with TRBJ2-1; 9 bases fit TRBD1. The origin of this receptor is a man younger than 30 in good health. Some clones in this sample may be carry-over from other donors' samples. Sequencing used naive CD4+ T cells from PBMCs. Regarding subset: CD45RA+ positively selected. DNA for the CDR3: TGCGCCAGCAGCCCCGGGACAGGGCCCTACAATGAGCAGTTCTTC. Its protein is CASSPGTGPYNEQFF.